The clone carrying this T cell receptor (beta chain) was observed a few times. This entry belongs to a study of cytomegalovirus exposure and HLA in healthy donors. Germline lookup yields CDR1 LNHDA and CDR2 SQIVND (reference sequence). The CDR3 consists of 12 residues. V shed 7 bases, J shed 5 bases, and the junction held 4 bases outside the gene matches. PCR involved 60 Vbeta and 13 Jbeta primers. Using immunoSEQ multiplex PCR, the repertoire was profiled, and TCRdb retains in-frame clones only, with some absent. The repertoire holds 120,000 to 150,000 clones, around 80% seen once, with roughly 3.2% in the top ten.

This TCR came from a young man in good health and CMV-seropositive. Sample: PBMCs. The rearrangement links TRBV19 to TRBJ1-2, with TRBD1 identical over 7 bases. In DNA, the CDR3 is TGTGCCAGTAACCGACAGGGATATGGCTACACCTTC. Translating it yields CASNRQGYGYTF. Variable domain in full (rest from reference TRBV19 and TRBJ1-2): DGGITQSPKYLFRKEGQNVTLSCEQNLNHDAMYWYRQDPGQGLRLIYYSQIVNDFQKGDIAEGYSVSREKKESFPLTVTSAQKNPTAFYLCASNRQGYGYTFGSGTRLTVV.